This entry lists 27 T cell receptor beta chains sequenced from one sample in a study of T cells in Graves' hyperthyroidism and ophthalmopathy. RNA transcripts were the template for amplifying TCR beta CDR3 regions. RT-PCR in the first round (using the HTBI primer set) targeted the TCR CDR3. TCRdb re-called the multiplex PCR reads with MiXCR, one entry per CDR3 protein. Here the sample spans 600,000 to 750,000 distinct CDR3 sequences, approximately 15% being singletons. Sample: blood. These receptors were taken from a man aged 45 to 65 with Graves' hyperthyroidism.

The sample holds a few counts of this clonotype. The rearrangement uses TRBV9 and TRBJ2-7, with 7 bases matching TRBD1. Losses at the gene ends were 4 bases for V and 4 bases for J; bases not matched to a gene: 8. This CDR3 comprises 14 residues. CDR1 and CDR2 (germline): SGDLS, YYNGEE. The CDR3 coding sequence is TGTGCCAGCAGCACTTCCGGGACAGAGTACGAGCAGTACTTC. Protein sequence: CASSTSGTEYEQYF.

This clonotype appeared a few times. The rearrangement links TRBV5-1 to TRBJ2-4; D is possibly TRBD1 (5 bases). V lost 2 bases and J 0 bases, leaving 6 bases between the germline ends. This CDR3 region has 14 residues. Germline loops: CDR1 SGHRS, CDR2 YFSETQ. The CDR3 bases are TGCGCCAGCAGCTTCGACAGAGCCAAAAACATTCAGTACTTC. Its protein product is CASSFDRAKNIQYF.

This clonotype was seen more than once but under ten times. This CDR3 reads CATGQAEVYNEQFF. CDR3 DNA sequence: TGTGCCACTGGACAGGCGGAAGTTTACAATGAGCAGTTCTTC. J is TRBJ2-1 and V is TRBV28, with 7 bases matching TRBD1. The CDR3 length is 14 residues. Trimming at V came to 10 bases and at J to 4 bases, leaving 10 bases not matched to a gene. CDR1 MDHEN and CDR2 SYDVKM come from the germline V gene.

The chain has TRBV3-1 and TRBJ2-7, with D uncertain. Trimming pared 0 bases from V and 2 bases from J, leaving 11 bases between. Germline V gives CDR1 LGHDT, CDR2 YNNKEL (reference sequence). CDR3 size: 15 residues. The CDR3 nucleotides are TGTGCCAGCAGCCAAGATCTGGAACTGGCCTACGAGCAGTACTTC. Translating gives CASSQDLELAYEQYF.

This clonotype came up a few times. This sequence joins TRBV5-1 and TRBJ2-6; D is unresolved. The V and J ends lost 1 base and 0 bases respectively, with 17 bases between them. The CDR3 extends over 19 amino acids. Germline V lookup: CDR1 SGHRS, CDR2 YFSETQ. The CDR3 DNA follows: TGCGCCAGCAGCTTGTTACCCGGATTACCTGCCTCTGGGGCCAACGTCCTGACTTTC. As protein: CASSLLPGLPASGANVLTF.

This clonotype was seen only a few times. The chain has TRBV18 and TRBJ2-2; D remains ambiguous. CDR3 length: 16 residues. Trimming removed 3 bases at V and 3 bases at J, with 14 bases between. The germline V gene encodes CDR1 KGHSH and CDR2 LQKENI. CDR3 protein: CASSPRPPLHTGELFF. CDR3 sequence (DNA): TGTGCCAGCTCACCGCGGCCTCCCCTCCACACCGGGGAGCTGTTTTTT.

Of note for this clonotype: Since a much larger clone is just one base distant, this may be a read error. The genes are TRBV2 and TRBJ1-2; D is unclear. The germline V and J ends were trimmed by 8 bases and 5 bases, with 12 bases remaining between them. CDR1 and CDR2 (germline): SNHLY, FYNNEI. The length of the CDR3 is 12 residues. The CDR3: CASRETHYGYTF. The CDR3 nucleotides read TGTGCCAGCCGGGAGACACATTATGGCTACACCTTC. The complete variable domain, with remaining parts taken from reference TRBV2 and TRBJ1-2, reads EPEVTQTPSHQVTQMGQEVILRCVPISNHLYFYWYRQILGQKVEFLVSFYNNEISEKSEIFDDQFSVERPDGSNFTLKIRSTKLEDSAMYFCASRETHYGYTFGSGTRLTVV.

This chain's CDR3 is CASTSLTEAFF. The CDR3, as DNA: TGTGCCAGCACCAGTCTCACTGAAGCTTTCTTT. The gene calls are TRBV28 and TRBJ1-1, with unresolved D. Deletions cut 7 bases from V and 4 bases from J, with 7 bases between. There are 11 residues in the CDR3. Looked up from germline, CDR1 is MDHEN and CDR2 is SYDVKM.

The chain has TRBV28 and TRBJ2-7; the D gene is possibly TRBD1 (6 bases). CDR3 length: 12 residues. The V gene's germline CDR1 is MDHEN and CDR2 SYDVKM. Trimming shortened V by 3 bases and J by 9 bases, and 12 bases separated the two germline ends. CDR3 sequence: CASSFHGRGQYF. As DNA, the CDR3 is TGTGCCAGCAGTTTCCACGGCAGGGGGCAGTACTTC.

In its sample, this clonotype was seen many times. The CDR3 coding sequence is TGTGCCAGCAGGAGCCGGTCAGGGAGTCCCCACGAGCAGTACTTC. It yields the protein CASRSRSGSPHEQYF. The chain carries TRBV2 and TRBJ2-7, with D perhaps matching TRBD1 or TRBD2 (5 bases each). The CDR3 covers 15 residues. Germline V gene sequence: CDR1 SNHLY, CDR2 FYNNEI. Trimming took 6 bases from V and 5 from J, leaving 20 bases between them.

CDR3 bases: TGTGCCAGTAGTATTGTAGCGGGAGGGAACGATGAGCAGTTCTTC. Its translation: CASSIVAGGNDEQFF. The chain uses TRBV19 and TRBJ2-1; 11 bases are a match to TRBD2. This CDR3 is 15 amino acids long. The germline V gene has CDR1 LNHDA and CDR2 SQIVND (reference sequence). Trimming at V came to 3 bases and at J to 8 bases, leaving 6 bases not matched to a gene.

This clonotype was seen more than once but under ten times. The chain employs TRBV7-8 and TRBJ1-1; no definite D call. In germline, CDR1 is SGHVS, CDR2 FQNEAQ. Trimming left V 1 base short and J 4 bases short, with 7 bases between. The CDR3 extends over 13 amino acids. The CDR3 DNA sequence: TGTGCCAGCAGCTTAGTATTAGGCACTGAAGCTTTCTTT. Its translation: CASSLVLGTEAFF.

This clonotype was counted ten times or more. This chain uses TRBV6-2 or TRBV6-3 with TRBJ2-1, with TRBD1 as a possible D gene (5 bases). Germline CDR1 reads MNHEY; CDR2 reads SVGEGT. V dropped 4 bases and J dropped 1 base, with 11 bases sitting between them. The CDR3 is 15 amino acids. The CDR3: CASSFTGHSYNEQFF. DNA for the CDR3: TGTGCCAGCAGTTTCACAGGTCATTCCTACAATGAGCAGTTCTTC.

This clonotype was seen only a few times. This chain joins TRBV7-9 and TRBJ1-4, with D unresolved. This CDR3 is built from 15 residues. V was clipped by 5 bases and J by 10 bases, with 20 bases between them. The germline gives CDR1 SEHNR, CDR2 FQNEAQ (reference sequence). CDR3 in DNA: TGTGCCAGCAGCGCGGGTTCGAGGGAGTGGGGAAAACTGTTTTTT. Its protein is CASSAGSREWGKLFF.

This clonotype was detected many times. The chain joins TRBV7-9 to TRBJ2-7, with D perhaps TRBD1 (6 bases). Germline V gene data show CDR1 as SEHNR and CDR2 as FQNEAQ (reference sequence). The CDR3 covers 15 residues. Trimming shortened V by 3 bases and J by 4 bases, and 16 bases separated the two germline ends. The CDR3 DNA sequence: TGTGCCAGCAGCTTCGGCGGCAGGGGTGTGTACGAGCAGTACTTC. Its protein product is CASSFGGRGVYEQYF. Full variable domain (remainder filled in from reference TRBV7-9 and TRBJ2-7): DTGVSQNPRHKITKRGQNVTFRCDPISEHNRLYWYRQTLGQGPEFLTYFQNEAQLEKSRLLSDRFSAERPKGSFSTLEIQRTEQGDSAMYLCASSFGGRGVYEQYFGPGTRLTVT.

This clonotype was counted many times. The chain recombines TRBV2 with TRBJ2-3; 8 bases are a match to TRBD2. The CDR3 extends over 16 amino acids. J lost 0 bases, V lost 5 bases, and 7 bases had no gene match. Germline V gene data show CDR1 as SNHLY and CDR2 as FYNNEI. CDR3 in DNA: TGTGCCAGCAGTTCCACGACTAGCGCGAGCACAGATACGCAGTATTTT. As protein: CASSSTTSASTDTQYF.

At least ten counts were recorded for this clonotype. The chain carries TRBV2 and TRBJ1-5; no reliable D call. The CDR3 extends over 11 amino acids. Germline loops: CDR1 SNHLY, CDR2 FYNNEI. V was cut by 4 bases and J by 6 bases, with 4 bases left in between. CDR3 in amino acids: CASSVGQPQHF. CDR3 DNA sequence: TGTGCCAGCAGTGTCGGTCAGCCCCAGCATTTT.

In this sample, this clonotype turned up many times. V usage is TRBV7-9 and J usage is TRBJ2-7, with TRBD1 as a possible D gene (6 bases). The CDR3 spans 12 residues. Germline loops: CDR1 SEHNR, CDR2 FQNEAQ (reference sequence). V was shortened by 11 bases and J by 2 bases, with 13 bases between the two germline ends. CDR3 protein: CAVLTGAYEQYF. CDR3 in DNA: TGTGCCGTTCTGACAGGCGCCTACGAGCAGTACTTC.

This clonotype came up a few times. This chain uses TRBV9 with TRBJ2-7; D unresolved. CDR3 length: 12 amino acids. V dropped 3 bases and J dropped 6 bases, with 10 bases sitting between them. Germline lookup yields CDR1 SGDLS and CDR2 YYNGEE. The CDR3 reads CASSAASGEQYF. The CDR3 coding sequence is TGTGCCAGCAGCGCAGCCTCAGGCGAGCAGTACTTC.

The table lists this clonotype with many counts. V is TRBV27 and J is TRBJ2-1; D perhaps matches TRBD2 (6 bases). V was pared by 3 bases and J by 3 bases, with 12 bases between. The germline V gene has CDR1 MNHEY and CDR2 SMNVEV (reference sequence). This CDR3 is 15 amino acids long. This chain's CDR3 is CASSLWGENYNEQFF. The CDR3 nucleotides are TGTGCCAGCAGTTTGTGGGGGGAGAACTACAATGAGCAGTTCTTC.

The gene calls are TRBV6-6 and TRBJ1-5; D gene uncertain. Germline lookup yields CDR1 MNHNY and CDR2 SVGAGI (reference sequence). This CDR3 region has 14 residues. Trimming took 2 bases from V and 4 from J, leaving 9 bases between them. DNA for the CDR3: TGTGCCAGCAGTTACGAGGGCCCTAATCAGCCCCAGCATTTT. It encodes CASSYEGPNQPQHF.

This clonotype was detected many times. CDR3 in amino acids: CASSKAPGQGGTDTQYF. The CDR3 region has the DNA TGTGCCAGCTCAAAAGCCCCGGGACAGGGAGGCACAGATACGCAGTATTTT. V usage is TRBV2 and J usage is TRBJ2-3; 9 bases match TRBD1. Germline V gives CDR1 SNHLY, CDR2 FYNNEI. The CDR3 is 17 residues long. Trimming took 8 bases from V and 1 from J; bases not matched to a gene: 13.

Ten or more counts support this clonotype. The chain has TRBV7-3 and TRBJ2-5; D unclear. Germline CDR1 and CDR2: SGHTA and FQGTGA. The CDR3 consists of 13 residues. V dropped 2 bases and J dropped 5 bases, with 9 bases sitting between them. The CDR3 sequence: CASSLPNSETQYF. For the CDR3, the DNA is TGTGCCAGCAGCTTACCAAATAGTGAGACCCAGTACTTC. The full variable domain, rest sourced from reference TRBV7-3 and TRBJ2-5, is GAGVSQTPSNKVTEKGKYVELRCDPISGHTALYWYRQSLGQGPEFLIYFQGTGAADDSGLPNDRFFAVRPEGSVSTLKIQRTERGDSAVYLCASSLPNSETQYFGPGTRLLVL.

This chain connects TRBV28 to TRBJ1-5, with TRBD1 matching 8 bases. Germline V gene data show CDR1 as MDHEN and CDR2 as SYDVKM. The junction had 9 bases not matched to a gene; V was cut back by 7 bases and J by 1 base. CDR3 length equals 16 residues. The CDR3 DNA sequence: TGTGCCAGCACCGAACACGGGACAGGCAGCAATCAGCCCCAGCATTTT. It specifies CASTEHGTGSNQPQHF.

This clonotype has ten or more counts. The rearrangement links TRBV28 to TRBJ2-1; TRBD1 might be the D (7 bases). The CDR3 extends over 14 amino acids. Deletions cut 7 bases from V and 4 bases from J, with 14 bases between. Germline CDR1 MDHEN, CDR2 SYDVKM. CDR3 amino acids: CASTQGDSYNEQFF. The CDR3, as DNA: TGTGCCAGCACCCAGGGGGACTCATACAATGAGCAGTTCTTC.

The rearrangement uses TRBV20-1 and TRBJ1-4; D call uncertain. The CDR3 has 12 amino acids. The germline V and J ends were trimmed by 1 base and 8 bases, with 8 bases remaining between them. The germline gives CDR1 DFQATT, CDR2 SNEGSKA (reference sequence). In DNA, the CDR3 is TGCAGTGCTAGAGCACCCGAAGAAAAACTGTTTTTT. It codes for CSARAPEEKLFF.

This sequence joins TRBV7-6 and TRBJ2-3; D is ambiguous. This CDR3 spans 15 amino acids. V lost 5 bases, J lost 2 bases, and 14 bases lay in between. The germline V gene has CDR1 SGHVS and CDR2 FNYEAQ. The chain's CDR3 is CASSPVGSVTDTQYF. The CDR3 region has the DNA TGTGCCAGCAGCCCCGTTGGGTCAGTCACAGATACGCAGTATTTT.